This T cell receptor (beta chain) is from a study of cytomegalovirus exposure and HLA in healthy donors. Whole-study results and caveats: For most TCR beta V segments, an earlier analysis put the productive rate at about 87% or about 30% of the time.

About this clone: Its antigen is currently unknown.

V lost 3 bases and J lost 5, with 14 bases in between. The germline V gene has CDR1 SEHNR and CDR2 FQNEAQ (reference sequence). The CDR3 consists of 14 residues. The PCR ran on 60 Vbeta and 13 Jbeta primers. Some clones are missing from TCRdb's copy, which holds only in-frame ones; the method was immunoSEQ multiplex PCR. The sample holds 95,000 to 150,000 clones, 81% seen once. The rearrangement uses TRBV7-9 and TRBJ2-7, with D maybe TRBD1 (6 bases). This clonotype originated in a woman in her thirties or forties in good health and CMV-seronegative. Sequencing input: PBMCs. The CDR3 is CASSFRGQVDEQYF. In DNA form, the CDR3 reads TGTGCCAGCAGCTTCAGGGGTCAGGTGGACGAGCAGTACTTC.